The sequence of this T cell receptor beta chain was determined in a study of response to subunit inactivated influenza vaccine. Study-wide results and limits: Each seasonal flu vaccination may recruit only limited new T cells, authors suggested.

Note on this clonotype: What it binds is not known.

TCRdb redid the calling of the RT-PCR reads with MiXCR, one entry per CDR3 protein. The repertoire holds around 490,000 distinct CDR3 sequences, with roughly 8.2% as singletons. Sequenced here: PBMCs from blood, sampled less than 30 months after vaccination. The sequence was collected from a man between 50 and 69 years old who received an inactivated influenza vaccine.

The CDR3 spells CASSLAGAGWGEKLFF. CDR3 coding DNA: TGCGCCAGCAGCTTGGCCGGGGCCGGGTGGGGCGAAAAACTGTTTTTT. The chain has TRBV5-1 and TRBJ1-4; possibly TRBD1 for D (5 bases). V lost 0 bases, J lost 8 bases, and 17 bases lay in between. Per the germline V gene, CDR1 is SGHRS and CDR2 is YFSETQ. This CDR3 is 16 amino acids long.